Shown below are 8 T cell receptor beta chains from a single sample sequenced in a study of shared clonotypes between healthy human individuals. Produced via immunoSEQ multiplex PCR; TCRdb's table is partial and in-frame only. The data contain roughly 1.4 million clones, approximately 98.5% of them singletons. Material: naive CD4+ T cells sorted from blood. Stated subset: CD45RA+ positively selected. Receptor source: a young man in good health.

The V and J genes are TRBV28 and TRBJ2-5; 8 bases match TRBD1. Unmatched junction bases numbered 1, after V lost 6 bases and J lost 4 bases. The germline CDR1 and CDR2 sequences are MDHEN and SYDVKM. CDR3 size: 12 residues. DNA of the CDR3: TGTGCCAGCAGGCAGGGGGCAGAGACCCAGTACTTC. Protein: CASRQGAETQYF.

The J gene is TRBJ2-7, the V gene TRBV5-5; the D gene is possibly TRBD2 (6 bases). V lost 4 bases to trimming and J lost 5 bases, with 16 bases between them. The CDR3 contains 14 residues. CDR1 and CDR2 from the germline V gene are SGHKS and YYEKEE (reference sequence). DNA of the CDR3: TGTGCCAGCAGCGGCCCGGGACTGTCTAACGAGCAGTACTTC. The encoded protein is CASSGPGLSNEQYF. The complete variable domain, with remaining parts taken from reference TRBV5-5 and TRBJ2-7, reads DAGVTQSPTHLIKTRGQQVTLRCSPISGHKSVSWYQQVLGQGPQFIFQYYEKEERGRGNFPDRFSARQFPNYSSELNVNALLLGDSALYLCASSGPGLSNEQYFGPGTRLTVT.

Here the CDR3 DNA reads TGTGCCAGCAGCTTAGCGCGGGGGACAGATACGCAGTATTTT. Amino acids: CASSLARGTDTQYF. This chain connects TRBV11-2 to TRBJ2-3, with TRBD2 matching 7 bases. After removal of 1 base from V and 3 bases from J, the junction contained 1 base not matched to a gene. This CDR3 comprises 14 residues. Per the germline V gene, CDR1 is SGHAT and CDR2 is FQNNGV.

The chain couples TRBV21-1 to TRBJ2-5; the DNA was not used to check the table's D call, TRBD2. TRBV21-1 represents a pseudogene. The CDR3 totals 16 residues. The DNA for the CDR3 is TGTGCCAGCAGCAAAGCGATGGCAAGGGGAGGGGAGACCCAGTACTTC. Its protein product is CASSKAMARGGETQYF.

The chain is built from TRBV6-5 and TRBJ2-7; no reliable D call. The V end was cut by 3 bases, the J end by 5 bases, with 11 bases between. The CDR3 is 13 residues long. Germline-derived CDR1 and CDR2 are MNHEY and SVGAGI. CDR3: CASSYFGRNEQYF. CDR3 nucleotide sequence: TGTGCCAGCAGTTATTTCGGTAGGAACGAGCAGTACTTC.

The rearrangement uses TRBV18 and TRBJ2-3; D is perhaps TRBD1 (5 bases). The CDR3 contains 18 residues. Trimming left V 2 bases short and J 3 bases short, with 21 bases between. CDR1 KGHSH and CDR2 LQKENI come from the germline V gene. CDR3 protein: CASSPLPLQDTVTDTQYF. Here the CDR3 DNA reads TGTGCCAGCTCACCATTACCTCTGCAGGACACGGTAACAGATACGCAGTATTTT.

The J gene is TRBJ1-5, the V gene TRBV5-8, with 8 bases identical to TRBD1. Germline V gene data show CDR1 as SGHTS and CDR2 as YDEGEE. This CDR3 region has 17 residues. The V segment lost 1 base and the J segment 3 bases; nucleotides outside the gene matches: 9. In DNA form, the CDR3 reads TGTGCCAGCAGCTTGAGGTTCGGGACAGGCCCCAATCAGCCCCAGCATTTT. Residues: CASSLRFGTGPNQPQHF.

The rearrangement links TRBV18 to TRBJ1-1; D is ambiguous. CDR1 is KGHSH and CDR2 is LQKENI in the germline V gene. The ends were cut back, 6 bases at V and 0 bases at J, with 8 bases in the middle. This CDR3 contains 13 residues. The CDR3 is CASSFDLNTEAFF. The CDR3 DNA is TGTGCCAGCTCGTTCGACCTGAACACTGAAGCTTTCTTT.